This T cell receptor (beta chain) was recovered during a study of T cell responses to AZD1222 COVID-19 vaccine. Clones were sequenced by immunoSEQ multiplex PCR, and TCRdb holds only the in-frame ones, with some missing. The sample consists of approximately 150,000 clones, around 90% of them appearing once. Points from the study as a whole: Increased Spike-specific TCR breadth and depth were observed after two AZD1222 doses. Possibly, clonal diversity was underestimated; donors were largely white British and included more females.

Germline CDR1 and CDR2: LNHDA and SQIVND (reference sequence). J gave up 4 bases and V 5 bases, and 7 bases lay outside the gene matches. The CDR3 covers 15 residues. Turning to this clone: Antigen: not known.

V is TRBV19 and J is TRBJ2-2, with TRBD1 identical over 7 bases. The sequences come from peripheral blood, collected on day 0 of MenACWY control vaccination. The sequence was obtained from an adult in good health. CDR3 residues: CASSPPAGGTGELFF. The CDR3 nucleotides are TGTGCCAGTAGTCCCCCGGCAGGGGGCACCGGGGAGCTGTTTTTT.